Below are 10 T cell receptor beta chains sequenced from a single sample in a study of T cell changes during pregnancy in multiple sclerosis. Only in-frame clones appear in the TCRdb table, and some are missing; sequencing was by immunoSEQ multiplex PCR. The sample has around 34,000 clones; 85% to 90% are singletons. The sample consisted of CD8+ T cells from peripheral blood mononuclear cells, taken after pregnancy. These receptors all stem from a female donor with multiple sclerosis, enrolled in a pregnancy study.

The V and J genes are TRBV6-6 and TRBJ2-1; the D is unclear. CDR1 is MNHNY, CDR2 SVGAGI, per germline (reference sequence). The ends were cut back, 6 bases at V and 4 bases at J, with 4 bases in the middle. The CDR3 spans 11 residues. Here the CDR3 DNA reads TGTGCCAGCAGCCTATACAATGAGCAGTTCTTC. It specifies CASSLYNEQFF.

The sample holds a few counts of this clone. The chain couples TRBV19 to TRBJ1-5, with 9 positions matching TRBD1. With 1 base clipped from V and 2 bases from J, the junction kept 0 bases outside the gene matches. CDR3 size: 15 residues. Looked up from germline, CDR1 is LNHDA and CDR2 is SQIVND (reference sequence). In nucleotides, the CDR3 is TGTGCCAGTAGTATAGGGACAGGGGGCAATCAGCCCCAGCATTTT. Translating gives CASSIGTGGNQPQHF. The full variable domain, with the rest looked up from reference TRBV19 and TRBJ1-5, is DGGITQSPKYLFRKEGQNVTLSCEQNLNHDAMYWYRQDPGQGLRLIYYSQIVNDFQKGDIAEGYSVSREKKESFPLTVTSAQKNPTAFYLCASSIGTGGNQPQHFGDGTRLSIL.

This clone was observed once. The chain uses TRBV6-4 and TRBJ2-7; 8 nucleotides agree with TRBD2. The germline CDR1 and CDR2 sequences are MRHNA and SNTAGT. V was clipped by 3 bases and J by 2 bases; unmatched bases: 3. CDR3 length: 14 residues. CDR3 sequence (DNA): TGTGCCAGCAGTGAACCGGGGGGGGCCTACGAGCAGTACTTC. Its protein product is CASSEPGGAYEQYF.

The genes are TRBV4-1 and TRBJ1-1, with 8 bases aligning to TRBD1. Losses at the gene ends were 0 bases for V and 3 bases for J; bases not matched to a gene: 9. Germline values: CDR1 MGHRA, CDR2 YSYEKL. This CDR3 has 17 residues. The CDR3 nucleotides are TGCGCCAGCAGCCAAGATCCGCCTCAGGGGGCGTACACTGAAGCTTTCTTT. It specifies CASSQDPPQGAYTEAFF.

The rearrangement joins TRBV9 to TRBJ2-7; 10 bases match TRBD1. V was pared by 4 bases and J by 2 bases, with 9 bases of the junction left unmatched. Germline V gene lookup returns CDR1 SGDLS and CDR2 YYNGEE. The CDR3 is made up of 16 amino acids. The CDR3, as DNA: TGTGCCAGCAGCCCTCCGGGACAGGGGACCCCCTACGAGCAGTACTTC. Its protein product is CASSPPGQGTPYEQYF.

The chain carries TRBV9 and TRBJ2-7; tentatively, D is TRBD1 (6 bases). The CDR3 extends over 14 amino acids. Germline lookup yields CDR1 SGDLS and CDR2 YYNGEE. V was cut by 0 bases and J by 4 bases, with 11 bases left in between. The CDR3 nucleotides read TGTGCCAGCAGCGTAGGGCTCCAGGGGTACGAGCAGTACTTC. Protein sequence: CASSVGLQGYEQYF.

This clone was observed a single time. Here the CDR3 reads CASGVWGVGYTF. The CDR3 coding sequence is TGTGCCAGCGGGGTTTGGGGGGTCGGCTACACCTTC. The chain is built from TRBV6-1 and TRBJ1-2; possibly TRBD1 for D (5 bases). This CDR3 region has 12 residues. The germline CDR1 and CDR2 sequences are MNHNS and SASEGT. The V end was cut by 8 bases, the J end by 8 bases, with 15 bases between.

V and J are TRBV6-1 and TRBJ2-5; 8 positions agree with TRBD2. V was pared by 2 bases and J by 2 bases, with 4 bases of the junction left unmatched. The CDR3 is 15 amino acids. Germline-derived CDR1 and CDR2 are MNHNS and SASEGT. CDR3 DNA: TGTGCCAGCAGTGAAAGCCCGGGGGGGCAAGAGACCCAGTACTTC. It yields the protein CASSESPGGQETQYF.

The chain is built from TRBV4-3 and TRBJ2-7; possibly TRBD1 for D (6 bases). The V end lost 4 bases, the J end lost 4 bases, and 14 bases lay between the germline ends. There are 14 residues in the CDR3. Germline V gives CDR1 LGHNA, CDR2 YSLEER. The chain's CDR3 is CASSPRQAGYEQYF. The CDR3 coding sequence is TGCGCCAGCAGCCCCCGACAGGCTGGGTACGAGCAGTACTTC.

This chain links TRBV14 with TRBJ2-7; D is ambiguous. V was clipped by 4 bases and J by 1 base, with 5 bases between them. CDR1 is SGHDN and CDR2 is FVKESK in the germline V gene. This CDR3 is 12 amino acids long. The CDR3 DNA follows: TGTGCCAGCAGCCCGACTTCCTACGAGCAGTACTTC. It is translated as CASSPTSYEQYF.